This T cell receptor beta chain stems from a study of blood T cell repertoires in COVID-19. Whole-study context: The United States, Italy and Spain were the sources of the acute and convalescent COVID-19 samples. Sources were T cells, B-cell-depleted T cells, or PBMCs; the material itself was cDNA or gDNA.

Study processing details: Reference gene primers were amplified, and this amplification served to estimate nucleated cell counts. TCRdb's table, derived via immunoSEQ multiplex PCR, lists solely in-frame clones and lacks some. V and J calls and clone size are as listed in that table; D and trimming were resolved from the DNA. The profile covers 250,000 to 300,000 clones, with roughly 90% appearing a single time and around 11% taken by the ten largest. The Seattle patients joined while their infection was active and were tracked longitudinally afterward. The CDR3 extends over 17 amino acids. With 0 bases clipped from V and 5 bases from J, the junction kept 9 bases outside the gene matches. CDR1 SGDLS and CDR2 YYNGEE come from the germline V gene.

The TCR comes from a woman in her 30s with COVID-19, enrolled during active disease. Sequenced input: peripheral blood. The V gene is TRBV9, the J gene TRBJ2-3, with 10 bases that match TRBD2. For the CDR3, the DNA is TGTGCCAGCAGCGTAGCGACTAGCGGGCGAGGGGGAGATACGCAGTATTTT. Amino acids: CASSVATSGRGGDTQYF.